This T cell receptor (beta chain) was recovered during a study of PD-L1 blockade in urothelial cancer. For the study at large: Patients initiated atezolizumab around 2014 at 1,200 mg intravenously every 3 weeks.

The data were produced by immunoSEQ multiplex PCR, yet TCRdb's version contains in-frame clones alone and is incomplete. The table has approximately 88,000 clones, less than 90% seen once. Study results and caveats: Durable-benefit cases showed more tumor-associated blood clone expansion at 3 weeks.

Details on this clone: What it binds is not known.

Time point here: pretreatment peripheral blood. Locally advanced or metastatic urothelial carcinoma was diagnosed in the patients. This CDR3 has 15 amino acids. The germline V gene encodes CDR1 MNHNS and CDR2 SASEGT. V lost 6 bases and J 3 bases, leaving 18 bases between the germline ends. The clonotype comes from a man in his 60s with urothelial cancer. The starting material was PBMCs, obtained around atezolizumab (anti-PD-L1) treatment. V usage is TRBV6-1 and J usage is TRBJ2-7, with unresolved D. The CDR3 region has the DNA TGTGCCAGCAGGGTGCTCGAGGATGAAATCTACGAGCAGTACTTC. As protein: CASRVLEDEIYEQYF.